The T cell receptor beta chain described here comes from a study of shared clonotypes between healthy human individuals. Findings and limits, study-wide: Represented diversity, genetic and exposure-history alike, was limited by few donors. The sharing of 4.5% to 5.5% of naive CD4 clonotypes was seen across several donors.

This clone was counted between two and nine times. Its antigen is currently unknown. The method was immunoSEQ multiplex PCR; TCRdb's version includes in-frame clones alone and lacks a portion of them. Of about 2.2 million clones in the sample, 80% to 95% are singletons; the top ten hold more than 1.5%. The CDR3 is made up of 12 amino acids. V dropped 3 bases and J dropped 10 bases, with 12 bases sitting between them. Germline assignment: CDR1 MDHEN and CDR2 SYDVKM. Naive CD8 isolation took CD45RO-negative cells positively selected for CCR7 and excluded terminally differentiated effector memory CD45RA+ cells.

Sequencing was performed on naive CD8+ T cells from PBMCs. The sequence came from a young man in good health. Some clones in this sample may be carry-over from other donors' samples. The chain recombines TRBV28 with TRBJ1-1; TRBD1 might be the D (5 bases). In DNA, the CDR3 is TGTGCCAGCAGTTTTGGAGGGGTCGGAGCTTTCTTT. This translates into CASSFGGVGAFF.